This T cell receptor (beta chain) was observed in a study of regulatory T cells in long-lasting Graves disease. Time point specified: newly diagnosed GD, antithyroid drugs for less than 3 months. PBMC RNA was the source of the TCR library. In this sample, this clonotype turned up many times. Arm-PCR with iRepertoire HTBI primers amplified the CDR3 regions for these TCR beta libraries. Using its own MiXCR run on the multiplex PCR reads, TCRdb lists one record per CDR3 protein. The sample contains a few hundred thousand distinct CDR3 sequences, roughly 10% of which appear only once. CDR3 length: 15 amino acids. V gave up 4 bases and J gave up 4 bases; unmatched junction bases: 3. CDR1 and CDR2 from the germline V gene are MNHEY and SVGAGI. The same sample was also used in a study of T cells in Graves' hyperthyroidism and ophthalmopathy. That work states: The TCR CDR3 first-round RT-PCR relied on the HTBI primer set.

This sequence joins TRBV6-5 and TRBJ2-1, with 11 positions matching TRBD2. The origin of this receptor is a young woman with Graves disease. Sequencing was performed on peripheral blood mononuclear cells (PBMCs), taken at new diagnosis, from a patient treated with antithyroid drugs. The CDR3 DNA reads TGTGCCAGCAGTTCTAGCGGGGGGAATTACAATGAGCAGTTCTTC. It is translated as CASSSSGGNYNEQFF.